Listed here are 8 T cell receptor beta chains from one sample, sequenced in a study of blood T cells in healthy people across ages. It was with a sample-barcoded 5' primer and a J-beta primer mix that a second PCR of roughly 6 to 12 cycles was run. MiXCR was run by TCRdb on the 5' RACE reads, yielding one entry per CDR3 protein. Of approximately 690,000 distinct CDR3 sequences listed, 35% to 50% were seen once; the top ten hold about 32%. Sequencing used blood. Source of these receptors: a man older than 75 in good health.

The gene calls are TRBV5-1 and TRBJ2-5; D might be TRBD2 (5 bases). The J call could be wrong; TRBJ2-7 is a better fit for the DNA end. The CDR3 sequence is 14 residues long. Germline-derived CDR1 and CDR2 are SGHRS and YFSETQ. The CDR3 nucleotides are TGCGCCAGCAGCTTGGTGCCCGGGGCCTACGAGCAGTACTTC. Translated, it gives CASSLVPGAYEQYF.

This clonotype was observed many times. The J gene is TRBJ2-1, the V gene TRBV12-3 or TRBV12-4, with D hard to call. CDR3 length: 14 amino acids. V was shortened by 6 bases and J by 7 bases, with 16 bases between the two germline ends. This CDR3 reads CASRTQSMGNEQFF. The CDR3 DNA reads as TGTGCCAGCAGAACCCAGTCGATGGGTAATGAGCAGTTCTTC.

V is TRBV20-1 and J is TRBJ2-3; D unclear. V was cut by 3 bases and J by 2 bases, with 12 bases left in between. Germline V gene sequence: CDR1 DFQATT, CDR2 SNEGSKA (reference sequence). The CDR3 runs 14 residues. This chain's CDR3 is CSASEASFTDTQYF. CDR3 DNA: TGCAGTGCTAGCGAGGCCAGCTTCACAGATACGCAGTATTTT.

This chain joins TRBV11-3 and TRBJ2-3; D is unresolved. The CDR3 consists of 13 residues. Germline loops: CDR1 SGHNT, CDR2 YENEEA. The germline V and J ends were trimmed by 1 base and 8 bases, with 10 bases remaining between them. The DNA for the CDR3 is TGTGCCAGCAGCTTAGTCCCGGTCGCTACGCAGTATTTT. This translates into CASSLVPVATQYF.

J is TRBJ2-7 and V is TRBV7-2, with a possible D match to TRBD2 (7 bases). Germline assignment: CDR1 SGHTA and CDR2 FQGNSA. V was cut by 1 base and J by 4 bases, with 14 bases left in between. This CDR3 is built from 15 residues. Here the CDR3 reads CASSLGAGAVYEQYF. In DNA form, the CDR3 reads TGTGCCAGCAGCTTAGGGGCGGGGGCTGTTTACGAGCAGTACTTC. Using reference TRBV7-2 and TRBJ2-7 for the parts outside the CDR3, the full variable domain is GAGVSQSPSNKVTEKGKDVELRCDPISGHTALYWYRQSLGQGLEFLIYFQGNSAPDKSGLPSDRFSAERTGGSVSTLTIQRTQQEDSAVYLCASSLGAGAVYEQYFGPGTRLTVT.

This clonotype was seen ten or more times. The DNA for the CDR3 is TGTGCCAGCAGCCCGACAGGGCCTGTCCCTGAAGCTTTCTTT. Translation: CASSPTGPVPEAFF. The genes are TRBV6-5 and TRBJ1-1, with 7 bases identical to TRBD1. V shed 6 bases, J shed 6 bases, and the junction held 10 bases outside the gene matches. Germline assignment: CDR1 MNHEY and CDR2 SVGAGI. CDR3 length equals 14 residues.

This clonotype was seen more than once but under ten times. This rearrangement joins TRBV5-8 to TRBJ2-2, with D unresolved. V was cut by 4 bases and J by 3 bases, with 7 bases left in between. This CDR3 spans 13 amino acids. Germline values: CDR1 SGHTS, CDR2 YDEGEE. CDR3 coding DNA: TGTGCCAGCAGCGGACCATACACCGGGGAGCTGTTTTTT. It specifies CASSGPYTGELFF.

This chain joins TRBV30 and TRBJ1-1; the D gene is possibly TRBD1 (5 bases). This CDR3 contains 12 residues. V gave up 2 bases and J gave up 6 bases, with 10 bases separating them. Germline V lookup: CDR1 GTSNPN, CDR2 SVGIG (reference sequence). The CDR3 DNA reads TGTGCCTGGAGTCCCGGGGGACCTGAAGCTTTCTTT. Amino acids: CAWSPGGPEAFF.